Following are 24 T cell receptor beta chains from one sample sequenced in a study of blood T cells in healthy people across ages (dated by TCRdb to between 2014 and 2017). Libraries were built with 5' RACE. Sequencing took place on an Illumina HiSeq 2500. The second PCR ran for about 6 to 12 cycles and used a J-beta primer mix along with a sample-barcoded 5' primer. TCRdb reprocessed the public reads (quality trimming at Q25 with fastp, clone calling with MiXCR) and kept in-frame beta chains. A single entry per CDR3 protein holds the most common genes and DNA from its merged rows. The sample records approximately 730,000 distinct CDR3 sequences, about 53% of which are singletons. Roughly 37% of the sample goes to the ten largest clones. Sequenced material: blood. All receptors come from a man older than 75 in good health.

The genes are TRBV12-3 or TRBV12-4 and TRBJ2-4; D is possibly TRBD1 (6 bases). The DNA matches TRBJ2-7 better at its end, which makes the J call doubtful. This CDR3 is 15 amino acids long. CDR3 DNA sequence: TGTGCCAGCAGTTTAAATGGACAGATCGCCTACGAGCAGTACTTC. Its protein is CASSLNGQIAYEQYF.

The genes are TRBV20-1 and TRBJ2-7; D is possibly TRBD1 (5 bases). V lost 6 bases and J lost 5, with 17 bases in between. There are 13 residues in the CDR3. Per germline, CDR1 DFQATT and CDR2 SNEGSKA (reference sequence). CDR3 in DNA: TGCAGTGCCGAACCCGGGCAGGGCGACGAGCAGTACTTC. It is translated as CSAEPGQGDEQYF.

The chain recombines TRBV7-2 with TRBJ2-4; the D gene is possibly TRBD2 (5 bases). The tail of the sequence fits TRBJ2-7 better, so the J call may be wrong. CDR3 length: 14 residues. Germline values: CDR1 SGHTA, CDR2 FQGNSA. The CDR3 DNA reads TGTGCCAGCAGCTTAGGACTAACGGCCTACGAGCAGTACTTC. Its translation: CASSLGLTAYEQYF.

The chain recombines TRBV25-1 with TRBJ2-1; 10 bases align to TRBD1. Germline CDR1 is MGHDK and CDR2 is SYGVNS. J was trimmed by 3 bases and V by 7 bases; bases with no gene match: 6. The CDR3 contains 15 residues. The CDR3 is CASTPGTGDYNEQFF. CDR3 DNA sequence: TGTGCCAGCACCCCCGGGACAGGGGACTACAATGAGCAGTTCTTC.

The genes are TRBV20-1 and TRBJ2-1; D might be TRBD1 or TRBD2, each matching 5 bases. The V and J ends lost 5 bases and 4 bases respectively, with 24 bases between them. Germline V lookup: CDR1 DFQATT, CDR2 SNEGSKA (reference sequence). The CDR3 consists of 17 residues. CDR3 sequence reads: CSAEAPFDGWGYNEQFF. The CDR3, as DNA: TGCAGTGCTGAGGCCCCTTTTGACGGTTGGGGGTACAATGAGCAGTTCTTC.

The chain joins TRBV7-2 to TRBJ2-7; possible D gene TRBD2, 6 bases. The CDR3 runs to 14 residues. The V gene's germline CDR1 is SGHTA and CDR2 FQGNSA. Trimming took 5 bases from V and 5 from J, leaving 16 bases between them. This CDR3 is CASSRGAGLDEQYF. The DNA of the CDR3 is TGTGCCAGCAGCCGTGGGGCGGGGCTCGACGAGCAGTACTTC.

The chain joins TRBV20-1 to TRBJ2-3; 11 bases agree with TRBD2. CDR3 size: 14 residues. V gave up 0 bases and J gave up 14 bases; unmatched junction bases: 10. CDR1 is DFQATT and CDR2 is SNEGSKA in the germline V gene (reference sequence). The CDR3 reads CSARDTSGSRYAYF. The CDR3 coding sequence is TGCAGTGCTAGAGATACTAGCGGGAGCAGATACGCGTATTTT.

Turning to this clonotype: One end of the junction is discordant with germline, which a read error may explain. The genes are TRBV28 and TRBJ1-2, with TRBD1 matching over 7 bases. The CDR3 loop spans 13 amino acids. Germline lookup yields CDR1 MDHEN and CDR2 SYDVKM. The CDR3 DNA sequence: TGTGCCAGCAGACAGGACAGGCTTTATGGCTGCACCTTC. This sequence encodes CASRQDRLYGCTF.

The chain is built from TRBV10-2 and TRBJ2-4, with 11 bases that match TRBD2. Per the germline V gene, CDR1 is WSHSY and CDR2 is SAAADI. The CDR3 contains 18 residues. Losses at the gene ends were 6 bases for V and 1 base for J; bases not matched to a gene: 11. The CDR3 loop is CASRDRLAGPGAKNIQYF. The CDR3 bases are TGCGCCAGCAGAGATCGACTAGCGGGGCCTGGGGCCAAAAACATTCAGTACTTC.

This rearrangement joins TRBV27 to TRBJ2-3, with D unresolved. V lost 4 bases and J lost 6, with 17 bases in between. Germline V gene sequence: CDR1 MNHEY, CDR2 SMNVEV (reference sequence). The CDR3 consists of 15 residues. The CDR3 DNA sequence: TGTGCCAGCAGTTCCCTGTCGGGTTGGCCGGATACGCAGTATTTT. It yields the protein CASSSLSGWPDTQYF.

V usage is TRBV6-5 and J usage is TRBJ1-4; unclear D gene. The CDR3 covers 16 residues. The V gene's germline CDR1 is MNHEY and CDR2 SVGAGI. Trimming removed 4 bases from V and 7 bases from J, with 19 bases in between. CDR3 nucleotide sequence: TGTGCCAGCAGTTCTCGCTGGGTAGAGATTGGTGAAAAACTGTTTTTT. Translated, it gives CASSSRWVEIGEKLFF.

V usage is TRBV7-2 and J usage is TRBJ1-2, with 9 bases that match TRBD1. The germline V gene has CDR1 SGHTA and CDR2 FQGNSA. There are 14 residues in the CDR3. The J segment lost 4 bases and the V segment lost 4 bases, leaving 4 bases of the junction unmatched. The CDR3 DNA reads as TGTGCCAGCAGCTCGGACAGGGGACTCTATGGCTACACCTTC. It yields the protein CASSSDRGLYGYTF.

The genes are TRBV20-1 and TRBJ2-4, with D perhaps matching TRBD2 (6 bases). CDR3 size: 15 residues. The germline V gene has CDR1 DFQATT and CDR2 SNEGSKA (reference sequence). With 6 bases removed from V and 8 bases from J, the gap between germline ends came to 23 bases. The DNA of the CDR3 is TGCAGTGCCTCCCCCTATGAGCGGGTTGGAGACATTCAGTACTTC. Translation gives CSASPYERVGDIQYF.

Comments on this clonotype: Compared with germline, one end of the junction differs, possibly owing to a read error. CDR3 region: CASSPTADGGRGEQYF. The CDR3 nucleotides are TGCGCCAGCAGCCCAACGGCGGACGGGGGACGTGGTGAGCAGTACTTC. The chain couples TRBV9 to TRBJ2-5; maybe TRBD2 (6 bases). The germline CDR1 and CDR2 sequences are SGDLS and YYNGEE. The CDR3 has 16 residues.

This clonotype was seen a handful of times. The chain recombines TRBV10-3 with TRBJ2-3; 13 positions agree with TRBD2. The CDR3 runs 17 residues. The V segment lost 3 bases and the J segment 14 bases; nucleotides outside the gene matches: 17. Germline assignment: CDR1 ENHRY and CDR2 SYGVKD. CDR3 in amino acids: CAISDGLAGVKDRDAYF. The CDR3 region has the DNA TGTGCCATCAGTGATGGACTAGCGGGAGTGAAGGACAGAGACGCGTATTTT.

The chain recombines TRBV5-1 with TRBJ2-1, with 10 positions matching TRBD1. Germline trimming cut 2 bases from V and 9 bases from J; bases unmatched to any gene: 8. Germline V gives CDR1 SGHRS, CDR2 YFSETQ. This CDR3 comprises 15 residues. CDR3 coding DNA: TGCGCCAGCAGCTTCGTCCCGGGACAGGGGATTGAGCAGTTCTTC. Its translation is CASSFVPGQGIEQFF.

This clonotype showed up just a few times. The gene calls are TRBV20-1 and TRBJ2-5, with no clear D. CDR3 length equals 14 residues. V lost 7 bases and J lost 4, with 19 bases in between. CDR1 is DFQATT and CDR2 is SNEGSKA in the germline V gene (reference sequence). CDR3 residues: CSVKASGRLETQYF. The CDR3 region has the DNA TGCAGTGTCAAAGCGTCGGGCAGACTAGAGACCCAGTACTTC.

This sequence joins TRBV12-3 or TRBV12-4 and TRBJ2-1; D is undetermined. V lost 5 bases, J lost 9 bases, and 8 bases lay in between. The CDR3 length is 11 residues. CDR3 loop: CASSVGFEQFF. DNA of the CDR3: TGTGCCAGCAGTGTCGGCTTTGAGCAGTTCTTC.

The CDR3 here is CASSHQPAYEQYF. The CDR3 region has the DNA TGTGCCAGCAGCCACCAGCCCGCCTACGAGCAGTACTTC. This chain connects TRBV7-9 to TRBJ2-7, with D hard to call. Germline-derived CDR1 and CDR2 are SEHNR and FQNEAQ (reference sequence). The CDR3 sequence is 13 residues long. Trimming took off 5 bases at V and 2 bases at J, with 10 bases between the two ends.

This clonotype has just a few counts. The chain carries TRBV29-1 and TRBJ2-7; D remains unclear. Trimming left V 1 base short and J 0 bases short, with 4 bases between. The CDR3 runs to 12 residues. CDR1 is SQVTM and CDR2 is ANQGSEA in the germline V gene. CDR3 sequence reads: CSVEVDSYEQYF. The CDR3 DNA is TGCAGCGTTGAAGTAGACTCCTACGAGCAGTACTTC.

The chain is built from TRBV28 and TRBJ2-4; D is perhaps TRBD2 (6 bases). The CDR3 extends over 15 amino acids. V lost 3 bases and J lost 0, with 9 bases in between. The germline V gene encodes CDR1 MDHEN and CDR2 SYDVKM. CDR3 DNA: TGTGCCAGCAGTTTTCGGGGACTAGCCAAAAACATTCAGTACTTC. Translated, it gives CASSFRGLAKNIQYF.

This clonotype was observed a handful of times. J is TRBJ2-4 and V is TRBV9, with 8 nucleotides matching TRBD1. The DNA end favors TRBJ2-7, so the J call may be wrong. The CDR3 has 15 amino acids. Per the germline V gene, CDR1 is SGDLS and CDR2 is YYNGEE. This chain's CDR3 is CASSPSPGGLYEQYF. The CDR3 nucleotides read TGTGCCAGCAGCCCTTCTCCAGGGGGCCTGTACGAGCAGTACTTC.

The gene calls are TRBV12-3 or TRBV12-4 and TRBJ2-1; D is possibly TRBD1 (5 bases). The J call is in doubt because the DNA end fits TRBJ2-7 better. The CDR3 spans 13 residues. This chain's CDR3 is CASRGAFYNEQYF. Here the CDR3 DNA reads TGTGCCAGCCGTGGGGCTTTCTACAATGAGCAGTACTTC.

The V call is TRBV21-1, the J call TRBJ2-7. TRBV21-1 is a pseudogene segment. This CDR3 spans 12 amino acids. CDR3 sequence (DNA): TGTGCCAGCAGCAAAGAAGGGTGCGAGCAGTACTTC. Translation gives CASSKEGCEQYF.